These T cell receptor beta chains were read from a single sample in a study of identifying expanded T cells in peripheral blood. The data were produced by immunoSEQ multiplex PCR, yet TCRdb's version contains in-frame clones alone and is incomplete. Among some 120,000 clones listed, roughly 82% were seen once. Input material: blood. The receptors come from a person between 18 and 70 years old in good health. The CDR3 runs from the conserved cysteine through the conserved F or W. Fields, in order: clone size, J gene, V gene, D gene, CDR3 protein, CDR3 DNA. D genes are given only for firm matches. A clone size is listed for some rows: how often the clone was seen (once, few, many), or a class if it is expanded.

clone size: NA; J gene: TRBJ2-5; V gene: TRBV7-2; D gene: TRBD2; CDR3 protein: CASSRSGGKETQYF; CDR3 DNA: TGTGCCAGCAGCCGTAGCGGGGGGAAGGAGACCCAGTACTTC
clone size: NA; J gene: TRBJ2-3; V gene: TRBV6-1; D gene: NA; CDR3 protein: CASYWTNTDTQYF; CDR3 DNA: TGTGCCAGCTATTGGACTAACACAGATACGCAGTATTTT
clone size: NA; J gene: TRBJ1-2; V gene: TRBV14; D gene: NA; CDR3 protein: CASSQVGFDYGYTF; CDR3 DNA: TGTGCCAGCAGCCAAGTTGGGTTTGACTATGGCTACACCTTC
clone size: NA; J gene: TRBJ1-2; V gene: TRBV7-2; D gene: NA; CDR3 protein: CASSPKGIGGYTF; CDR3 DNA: TGTGCCAGCAGCCCTAAGGGGATCGGGGGCTACACCTTC
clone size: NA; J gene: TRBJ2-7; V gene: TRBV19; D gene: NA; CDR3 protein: CASSIRPGSVYEQYF; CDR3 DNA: TGTGCCAGTAGTATACGTCCAGGGTCGGTCTACGAGCAGTACTTC
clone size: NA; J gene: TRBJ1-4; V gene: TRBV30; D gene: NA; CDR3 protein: CAWSGLPTLGGQTTTNEKLFF; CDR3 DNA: TGTGCCTGGAGTGGACTACCGACACTCGGAGGACAGACTACAACTAATGAAAAACTGTTTTTT
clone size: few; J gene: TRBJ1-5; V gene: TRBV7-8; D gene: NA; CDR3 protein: CASSLRGVNSNQPQHF; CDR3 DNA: TGTGCCAGCAGCTTAAGGGGAGTGAATAGCAATCAGCCCCAGCATTTT
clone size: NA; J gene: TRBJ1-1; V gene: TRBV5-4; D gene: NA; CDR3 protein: CASSLGRQNTEAFF; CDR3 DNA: TGTGCCAGCAGCTTAGGCAGACAGAACACTGAAGCTTTCTTT
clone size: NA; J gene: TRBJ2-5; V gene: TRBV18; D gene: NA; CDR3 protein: CASSLQNKETQYF; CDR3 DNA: TGTGCCAGCTCACTCCAAAATAAAGAGACCCAGTACTTC
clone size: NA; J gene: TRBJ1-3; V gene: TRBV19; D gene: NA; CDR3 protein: CASSMGSSGNTIYF; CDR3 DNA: TGTGCCAGTAGTATGGGGAGCTCTGGAAACACCATATATTTT
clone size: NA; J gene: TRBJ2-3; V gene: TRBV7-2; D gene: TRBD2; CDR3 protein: CASSLLGEGDTQYF; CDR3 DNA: TGTGCCAGCAGCTTACTAGGGGAGGGAGATACGCAGTATTTT
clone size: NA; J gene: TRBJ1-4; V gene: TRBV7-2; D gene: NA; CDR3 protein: CASSPEVGKLFF; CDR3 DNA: TGTGCCAGCAGCCCAGAGGTCGGAAAACTGTTTTTT
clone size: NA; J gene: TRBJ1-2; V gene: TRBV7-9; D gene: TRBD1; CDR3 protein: CASSFGGTGGVYGYTF; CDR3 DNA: TGTGCCAGCAGTTTTGGCGGGACAGGGGGCGTCTATGGCTACACCTTC
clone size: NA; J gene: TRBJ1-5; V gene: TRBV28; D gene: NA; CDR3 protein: CASSLPNQPQHF; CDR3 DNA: TGTGCCAGCAGTCTTCCGAATCAGCCCCAGCATTTT